This TCR beta chain was retrieved from a study of T cell changes during pregnancy in multiple sclerosis. Method: immunoSEQ multiplex PCR; TCRdb's copy keeps in-frame clones and lacks some. The sample includes 95,000 to 150,000 clones, under 95% of them seen just once. Germline CDR1 LNHNV, CDR2 YYDKDF (reference sequence). V gave up 0 bases and J gave up 8 bases, with 13 bases separating them. The CDR3 is 15 residues long. The specimen was peripheral blood, collected before pregnancy. The chain couples TRBV15 to TRBJ1-4; no firm D call. The TCR sequence derives from a female donor with multiple sclerosis, enrolled in a pregnancy study. The CDR3 DNA sequence: TGTGCCACCAGCAGAGACATGCCAGTCGGGGAAAAACTGTTTTTT. Residues: CATSRDMPVGEKLFF. Supplemented by reference TRBV15 and TRBJ1-4, the full variable domain reads DAMVIQNPRYQVTQFGKPVTLSCSQTLNHNVMYWYQQKSSQAPKLLFHYYDKDFNNEADTPDNFQSRRPNTSFCFLDIRSPGLGDTAMYLCATSRDMPVGEKLFFGSGTQLSVL.